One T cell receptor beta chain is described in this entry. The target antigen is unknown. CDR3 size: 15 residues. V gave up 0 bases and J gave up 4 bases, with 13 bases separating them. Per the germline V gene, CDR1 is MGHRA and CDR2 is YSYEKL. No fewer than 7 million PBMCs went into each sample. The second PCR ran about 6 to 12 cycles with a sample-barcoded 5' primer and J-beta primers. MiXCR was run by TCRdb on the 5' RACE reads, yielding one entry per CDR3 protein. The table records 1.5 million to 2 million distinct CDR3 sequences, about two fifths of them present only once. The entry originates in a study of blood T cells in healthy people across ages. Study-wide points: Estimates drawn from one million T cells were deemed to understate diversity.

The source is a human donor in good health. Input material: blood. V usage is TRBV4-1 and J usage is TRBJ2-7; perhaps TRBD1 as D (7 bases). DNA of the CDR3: TGCGCCAGCAGCCAAGATTGCGGGGACAGTTACGAGCAGTACTTC. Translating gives CASSQDCGDSYEQYF.